Each of the 22 T cell receptor beta chains below was sequenced from the same sample in a study of blood T cell repertoires in COVID-19. Profiled with immunoSEQ multiplex PCR; TCRdb holds only in-frame clones, not every one. Among 230,000 or so clones, 65% to 90% were seen once, and the ten largest hold about 2%. Sample: peripheral blood. The source of these receptors is a middle-aged man who had recovered from COVID-19.

The chain employs TRBV30 and TRBJ2-1; 9 bases align to TRBD1. The CDR3 is 14 residues long. The germline V gene has CDR1 GTSNPN and CDR2 SVGIG (reference sequence). Trimming took 5 bases from V and 9 from J; bases not matched to a gene: 11. DNA of the CDR3: TGTGCCTGGGTAACCGGGACAGGGTACGGTGAGCAGTTCTTC. Translated: CAWVTGTGYGEQFF.

J is TRBJ1-2 and V is TRBV9, with 9 positions matching TRBD1. Germline lookup yields CDR1 SGDLS and CDR2 YYNGEE. The CDR3 contains 14 residues. The V segment lost 1 base and the J segment 4 bases; nucleotides outside the gene matches: 2. CDR3 sequence reads: CASSVRGQGYGYTF. CDR3 nucleotide sequence: TGTGCCAGCAGCGTACGGGGACAGGGCTATGGCTACACCTTC.

The chain links TRBV4-3 to TRBJ1-2; the D gene is possibly TRBD1 (5 bases). V shed 1 base and J shed 8 bases, with 14 bases lying between them. The germline V gene has CDR1 LGHNA and CDR2 YSLEER. The CDR3 consists of 14 residues. CDR3 bases: TGCGCCAGCAGCCAAGGAACCGTAAGGGGAGGCTACACCTTC. It is translated as CASSQGTVRGGYTF.

This clone was observed a few times. V is TRBV7-9 and J is TRBJ1-2; 7 bases fit TRBD1. Germline V gene sequence: CDR1 SEHNR, CDR2 FQNEAQ (reference sequence). Germline trimming cut 6 bases from V and 6 bases from J; bases unmatched to any gene: 10. There are 14 residues in the CDR3. The CDR3 protein is CASSHAGTEDGYTF. The CDR3 DNA reads as TGTGCCAGCAGTCACGCAGGGACAGAGGATGGCTACACCTTC.

The chain links TRBV9 to TRBJ2-5; perhaps TRBD1 as D (5 bases). V lost 0 bases and J lost 8, with 14 bases in between. Germline lookup yields CDR1 SGDLS and CDR2 YYNGEE. The CDR3 spans 14 residues. The CDR3 DNA sequence: TGTGCCAGCAGCGTAGGGACATCTGGAGATACCCAGTACTTC. Protein sequence: CASSVGTSGDTQYF.

The rearrangement joins TRBV3-1 (or the pseudogene TRBV3-2) to TRBJ2-1, with 14 bases aligning to TRBD2. The CDR3 runs 14 residues. Germline V lookup: CDR1 LGHDT, CDR2 YNNKEL (reference sequence). With V trimmed by 4 bases and J by 13 bases, 6 bases remained unmatched. CDR3 protein: CASSLGTSGSHQFF. The CDR3 region has the DNA TGTGCCAGCAGCCTTGGGACTAGCGGGAGTCATCAGTTCTTC.

The V call is TRBV19, the J call TRBJ2-4; TRBD1 aligns across 7 bases. The J segment lost 4 bases and the V segment lost 1 base, leaving 7 bases of the junction unmatched. The CDR3 contains 16 residues. CDR1 is LNHDA and CDR2 is SQIVND in the germline V gene (reference sequence). This CDR3 is CASSIATGALKNIQYF. DNA of the CDR3: TGTGCCAGTAGTATAGCTACAGGGGCGCTAAAAAACATTCAGTACTTC. Looking up the rest from reference TRBV19 and TRBJ2-4 gives the full variable domain: DGGITQSPKYLFRKEGQNVTLSCEQNLNHDAMYWYRQDPGQGLRLIYYSQIVNDFQKGDIAEGYSVSREKKESFPLTVTSAQKNPTAFYLCASSIATGALKNIQYFGAGTRLSVL.

This chain joins TRBV3-1 (or the pseudogene TRBV3-2) and TRBJ2-1; TRBD2 matches 8 bases. Germline-derived CDR1 and CDR2 are LGHDT and YNNKEL (reference sequence). This CDR3 region has 15 residues. J was trimmed by 9 bases and V by 5 bases; bases with no gene match: 12. The CDR3 sequence is CASSSIAGRRGEQFF. In DNA form, the CDR3 reads TGTGCCAGCAGCTCCATAGCGGGGAGGCGGGGTGAGCAGTTCTTC.

V usage is TRBV28 and J usage is TRBJ1-3; perhaps TRBD1 as D (6 bases). Germline CDR1 MDHEN, CDR2 SYDVKM. This CDR3 is 15 amino acids long. V was cut by 6 bases and J by 1 base, with 13 bases left in between. CDR3 DNA: TGTGCCAGCAGCCCGGAGGGGGGGTCTGGAAACACCATATATTTT. Its protein is CASSPEGGSGNTIYF.

The V and J genes are TRBV6-1 and TRBJ2-5, with D maybe TRBD1 (6 bases). V gave up 2 bases and J gave up 5 bases, with 6 bases separating them. Germline V gene sequence: CDR1 MNHNS, CDR2 SASEGT. The CDR3 has 12 amino acids. CDR3 residues: CASSEQGETQYF. CDR3 nucleotides: TGTGCCAGCAGTGAACAGGGGGAGACCCAGTACTTC.

V gene TRBV27 combines with J gene TRBJ2-3; 7 bases align to TRBD1. This CDR3 has 18 residues. In germline, CDR1 is MNHEY, CDR2 SMNVEV (reference sequence). With V trimmed by 5 bases and J by 1 base, 15 bases remained unmatched. CDR3 nucleotides: TGTGCCAGCAGTATTCCCCTCCAAGGGGGCGCAGGCACAGATACGCAGTATTTT. This translates into CASSIPLQGGAGTDTQYF.

The V call is TRBV3-1 (or the pseudogene TRBV3-2), the J call TRBJ1-1; TRBD1 matches 8 bases. CDR1 is LGHDT and CDR2 is YNNKEL in the germline V gene (reference sequence). The CDR3 runs 16 residues. After removal of 0 bases from V and 1 base from J, the junction contained 4 bases not matched to a gene. The chain's CDR3 is CASSQDLGQENTEAFF. As DNA, the CDR3 is TGTGCCAGCAGCCAAGATTTGGGACAGGAGAACACTGAAGCTTTCTTT.

The rearrangement uses TRBV10-2 and TRBJ1-1; D ambiguous. CDR3 size: 15 residues. Trimming stripped 3 bases from V and 6 bases from J, with 17 bases between. Germline V gene lookup returns CDR1 WSHSY and CDR2 SAAADI. The CDR3 nucleotides read TGCGCCAGCAGTGAATATTTTCCGGCGGGGTCTGAAGCTTTCTTT. Its protein product is CASSEYFPAGSEAFF.

The CDR3 reads CASSLFTGGTGELFF. The CDR3 DNA reads TGTGCCAGCAGCTTATTTACGGGGGGGACCGGGGAGCTGTTTTTT. V is TRBV7-2 and J is TRBJ2-2, with TRBD2 matching over 8 bases. Per germline, CDR1 SGHTA and CDR2 FQGNSA. The CDR3 loop spans 15 amino acids. With V trimmed by 2 bases and J by 5 bases, 4 bases remained unmatched.

This clone has only a few counts. J is TRBJ2-2 and V is TRBV24-1, with D perhaps TRBD1 (6 bases). Deletions cut 4 bases from V and 1 base from J, with 9 bases between. Germline V gene sequence: CDR1 KGHDR, CDR2 SFDVKD. The CDR3 extends over 15 amino acids. CDR3 amino acids: CATSDPTGNTGELFF. The CDR3 DNA reads TGTGCCACCAGTGACCCGACAGGGAACACCGGGGAGCTGTTTTTT.

The gene calls are TRBV2 and TRBJ2-5; D is ambiguous. Germline assignment: CDR1 SNHLY and CDR2 FYNNEI. The CDR3 covers 14 residues. The V end lost 2 bases, the J end lost 4 bases, and 11 bases lay between the germline ends. The CDR3, as DNA: TGTGCCAGCAGTGAATTTTTGGTGAGAGAGACCCAGTACTTC. Protein: CASSEFLVRETQYF. Full variable domain (remainder filled in from reference TRBV2 and TRBJ2-5): EPEVTQTPSHQVTQMGQEVILRCVPISNHLYFYWYRQILGQKVEFLVSFYNNEISEKSEIFDDQFSVERPDGSNFTLKIRSTKLEDSAMYFCASSEFLVRETQYFGPGTRLLVL.

V gene TRBV27 combines with J gene TRBJ1-5, with D hard to call. Trimming took off 2 bases at V and 3 bases at J, with 11 bases between the two ends. Germline V gene sequence: CDR1 MNHEY, CDR2 SMNVEV (reference sequence). The CDR3 loop spans 15 amino acids. CDR3 protein: CASSLVIGNNQPQHF. The CDR3 DNA is TGTGCCAGCAGTTTAGTTATCGGGAACAATCAGCCCCAGCATTTT.

The V call is TRBV2, the J call TRBJ1-4; D remains unclear. The CDR3 loop spans 12 amino acids. Between the trimmed V and J ends, which lost 11 bases and 4 bases, there was a span of 11 bases. Germline loops: CDR1 SNHLY, CDR2 FYNNEI. Here the CDR3 DNA reads TGTGCCCGAGGGCGGGGTAATGAAAAACTGTTTTTT. It yields the protein CARGRGNEKLFF.

This clone occurred once. J is TRBJ2-7 and V is TRBV18; 9 nucleotides line up with TRBD2. Germline loops: CDR1 KGHSH, CDR2 LQKENI. V shed 3 bases, J shed 4 bases, and the junction held 7 bases outside the gene matches. The CDR3 spans 15 residues. This chain's CDR3 is CASSPYSGGFYEQYF. CDR3 DNA: TGTGCCAGCTCACCCTATAGCGGGGGCTTTTACGAGCAGTACTTC.

This CDR3 is CASSIDLRNSGNTIYF. The CDR3 coding sequence is TGTGCCAGTAGTATAGATCTGAGGAACTCTGGAAACACCATATATTTT. The chain is built from TRBV19 and TRBJ1-3; D gene uncertain. This CDR3 region has 16 residues. CDR1 and CDR2 from the germline V gene are LNHDA and SQIVND (reference sequence). The V gene lost 0 bases and the J gene lost 0 bases, with 9 bases spanning the gap.

The chain recombines TRBV18 with TRBJ2-2; a possible D gene is TRBD1 (6 bases). V lost 4 bases and J lost 1, with 10 bases in between. The CDR3 runs 15 residues. Germline CDR1 and CDR2: KGHSH and LQKENI. CDR3 region: CASSRNRENTGELFF. In DNA form, the CDR3 reads TGTGCCAGCTCACGAAACAGGGAGAACACCGGGGAGCTGTTTTTT.

This sequence joins TRBV11-3 and TRBJ2-3, with 8 bases that match TRBD2. With 5 bases clipped from V and 0 bases from J, the junction kept 4 bases outside the gene matches. Germline V gives CDR1 SGHNT, CDR2 YENEEA. This CDR3 is 15 amino acids long. The CDR3 coding sequence is TGTGCCAGCAGCACGACGGGGGGGAGCACAGATACGCAGTATTTT. It encodes CASSTTGGSTDTQYF.